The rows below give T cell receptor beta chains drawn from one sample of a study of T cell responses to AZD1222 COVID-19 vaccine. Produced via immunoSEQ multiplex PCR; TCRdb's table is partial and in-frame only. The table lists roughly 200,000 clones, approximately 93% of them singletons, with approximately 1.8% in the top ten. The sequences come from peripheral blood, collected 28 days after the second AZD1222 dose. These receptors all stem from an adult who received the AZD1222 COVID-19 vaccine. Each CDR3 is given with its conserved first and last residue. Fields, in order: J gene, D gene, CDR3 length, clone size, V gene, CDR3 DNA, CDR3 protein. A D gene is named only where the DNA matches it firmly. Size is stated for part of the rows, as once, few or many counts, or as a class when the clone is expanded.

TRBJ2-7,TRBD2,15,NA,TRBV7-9,TGTGCCAGCAGCTTAGCGCCTAGCGGGGGGCGGGAGCAGTACTTC,CASSLAPSGGREQYF
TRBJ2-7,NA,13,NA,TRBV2,TGTGCCAGCAGGGGACACTCACACTACGAGCAGTACTTC,CASRGHSHYEQYF
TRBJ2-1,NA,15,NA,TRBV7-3,TGTGCCAGCAGCTTATTTGACGGGAGAGACAATGAGCAGTTCTTC,CASSLFDGRDNEQFF
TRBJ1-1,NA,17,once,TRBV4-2,TGTGCCAGCAGCCAAGATAGTTGGAGGGGGATAGGTTCTGAAGCTTTCTTT,CASSQDSWRGIGSEAFF
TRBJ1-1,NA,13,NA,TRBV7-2,TGTGCCAGCAGCTACCAGCTGAACACTGAAGCTTTCTTT,CASSYQLNTEAFF
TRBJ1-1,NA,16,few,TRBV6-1,TGTGCCAGCAGTGAAGCGGGGTTCAGAATGAACACTGAAGCTTTCTTT,CASSEAGFRMNTEAFF
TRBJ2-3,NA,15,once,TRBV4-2,TGTGCCAGCAGCGAAAGACGAGCGGGCACAGATACGCAGTATTTT,CASSERRAGTDTQYF
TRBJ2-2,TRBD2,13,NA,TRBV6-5,TGTGCCAGCAGCCGGGGAGGGACCGGGGAGCTGTTTTTT,CASSRGGTGELFF
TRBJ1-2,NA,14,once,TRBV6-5,TGTGCCAGCATTACCCGATGGGCAGCCTATGGCTACACCTTC,CASITRWAAYGYTF
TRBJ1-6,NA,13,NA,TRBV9,TGTGCCAGCAGCGTACAGGGAAATTCACCCCTCCACTTT,CASSVQGNSPLHF
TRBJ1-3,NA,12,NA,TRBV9,TGTGCCAGCAGGGGTACTGGAAACACCATATATTTT,CASRGTGNTIYF
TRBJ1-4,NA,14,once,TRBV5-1,TGCGCCAGCAGCCCGACAGCAACTAATGAAAAACTGTTTTTT,CASSPTATNEKLFF
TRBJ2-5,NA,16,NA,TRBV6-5,TGTGCCAGCAGTTACGTCGTGGGGAAACGGACGGAGACCCAGTACTTC,CASSYVVGKRTETQYF
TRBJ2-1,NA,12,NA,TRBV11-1,TGTGCCAGCAGCTTATTAGGTGGCGAGCAGTTCTTC,CASSLLGGEQFF
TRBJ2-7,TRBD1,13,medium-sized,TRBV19,TGTGCCAGTAGTGTTGACAGGGTGGGGGAGCAGTACTTC,CASSVDRVGEQYF
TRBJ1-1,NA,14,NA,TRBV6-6,TGTGCCAGCACCACGTACCCCCTCAGGCGAGAGGCTTTCTTT,CASTTYPLRREAFF
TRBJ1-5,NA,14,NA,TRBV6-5,TGTGCCAGCAGTAGCACGTTGACGGGGCAGCCCCAGCATTTT,CASSSTLTGQPQHF
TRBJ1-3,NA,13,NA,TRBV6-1,TGTGCCAGCAGTGACCCAGGATGGCGGGCCATATATTTT,CASSDPGWRAIYF
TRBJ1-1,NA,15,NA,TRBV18,TGTGCCAGCTCACCGCTCCCAACTTCGGACACTGAAGCTTTCTTT,CASSPLPTSDTEAFF
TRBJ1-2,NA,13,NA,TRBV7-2,TGTGCCAGCAGCCGGCTATCCAGGGGTGGCTACACCTTC,CASSRLSRGGYTF
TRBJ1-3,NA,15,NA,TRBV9,TGTGCCAGCAGCGTAGCTTTGGGCCCCGGGGGCACCATATATTTT,CASSVALGPGGTIYF
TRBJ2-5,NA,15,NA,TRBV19,TGTGCCAGTAGTATAGAGGGGGGGCCCGGCGAGACCCAGTACTTC,CASSIEGGPGETQYF
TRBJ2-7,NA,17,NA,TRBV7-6,TGTGCCAGCAGCTTAGTGGGTACAGGGTCGGAAGCCTACGAGCAGTACTTC,CASSLVGTGSEAYEQYF
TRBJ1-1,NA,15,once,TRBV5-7,TGTGCCAGCAGCTTGAGGGGATTCATGAACACTGAAGCTTTCTTT,CASSLRGFMNTEAFF
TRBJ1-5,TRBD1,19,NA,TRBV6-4,TGTGCCAGCATCGCCAAGGGACAGCTACCTCTACGTAGGGATCAGCCCCAGCATTTT,CASIAKGQLPLRRDQPQHF
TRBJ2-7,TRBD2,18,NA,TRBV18,TGTGCCAGCTCACCTCAACCAGTTCTAGCGGGAGCTAGGTACGAGCAGTACTTC,CASSPQPVLAGARYEQYF
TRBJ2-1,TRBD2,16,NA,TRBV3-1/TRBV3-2,TGTGCCAGCAGCCGAGAGGTAAGCGGGAGGAAAAATGAGCAGTTCTTC,CASSREVSGRKNEQFF
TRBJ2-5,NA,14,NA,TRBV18,TGTGCCAGCTCACCACCGGGCCAGTCCGGGACCCAGTACTTC,CASSPPGQSGTQYF
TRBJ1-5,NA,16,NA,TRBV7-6,TGTGCCAGCAGCTTAGGGGTGAGGGGAAGCAATCAGCCCCAGCATTTT,CASSLGVRGSNQPQHF
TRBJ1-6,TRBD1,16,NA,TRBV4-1,TGCGCCAGCAGCCAAGACCTAACAGGGGGCTCTTCACCCCTCCACTTT,CASSQDLTGGSSPLHF
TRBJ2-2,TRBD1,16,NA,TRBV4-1,TGCGCCACCAGCCGCCCGGACAGGGCCCCCACCGGGGAGCTGTTTTTT,CATSRPDRAPTGELFF
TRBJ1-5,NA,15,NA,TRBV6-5,TGTGCCAGCAGTTGGGGGGCAGGGGATTCTCAGCCCCAGCATTTT,CASSWGAGDSQPQHF
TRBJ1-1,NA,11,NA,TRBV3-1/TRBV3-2,TGTGCCAGCAGCCGGGGCCTAGAAGCTTTCTTT,CASSRGLEAFF
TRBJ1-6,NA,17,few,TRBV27,TGTGCCAGCAGTTTTCGCCTCCTTTCGGTCCCGAATTCACCCCTCCACTTT,CASSFRLLSVPNSPLHF
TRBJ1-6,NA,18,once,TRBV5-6,TGTGCCAGCAGCCCCGAAAACAGGAATCCAACCTATAATTCACCCCTCCACTTT,CASSPENRNPTYNSPLHF
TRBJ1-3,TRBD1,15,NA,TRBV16,TGTGCCAGCAGCCGGACAGGGGACTCTGGAAACACCATATATTTT,CASSRTGDSGNTIYF
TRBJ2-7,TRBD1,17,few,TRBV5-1,TGCGCCAGCAGCTTTCGGAATGGACCCGAGACAGGGAACGAGCAGTACTTC,CASSFRNGPETGNEQYF
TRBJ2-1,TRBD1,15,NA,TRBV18,TGTGCCAGCTCACCAAAGGGACAGGGGCACAATGAGCAGTTCTTC,CASSPKGQGHNEQFF
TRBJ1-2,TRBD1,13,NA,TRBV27,TGTGCCAGCAGCCGACAGGGGGCGCCCGGCTACACCTTC,CASSRQGAPGYTF
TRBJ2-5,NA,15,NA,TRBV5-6,TGTGCCAGCAGCTTGATCGGCGGGGTCGGAGAGACCCAGTACTTC,CASSLIGGVGETQYF
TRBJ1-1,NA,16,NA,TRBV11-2,TGTGCCAGCAGCACACAAACGTGGATCAAGAACACTGAAGCTTTCTTT,CASSTQTWIKNTEAFF
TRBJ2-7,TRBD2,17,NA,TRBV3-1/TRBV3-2,TGTGCCAGCAGCCCCACCGGGACTAGCGGGGGGGAATACGAGCAGTACTTC,CASSPTGTSGGEYEQYF
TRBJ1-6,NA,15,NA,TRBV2,TGTGCCAGCACGGGGACCTCCCGGCATAATTCACCCCTCCACTTT,CASTGTSRHNSPLHF
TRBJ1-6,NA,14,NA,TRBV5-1,TGCGCCAGCAGTCTCCCCGGAACGAATTCACCCCTCCACTTT,CASSLPGTNSPLHF
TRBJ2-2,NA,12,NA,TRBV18,TGTGCCAGCTCACCACCGGGCCGGGAGCTGTTTTTT,CASSPPGRELFF
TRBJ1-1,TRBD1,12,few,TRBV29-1,TGCAGCGTCGGGACAGGGAACACTGAAGCTTTCTTT,CSVGTGNTEAFF
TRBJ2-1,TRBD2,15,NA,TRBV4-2,TGTGCCAGCAGCCCGACTAGCGGCCCTTACAATGAGCAGTTCTTC,CASSPTSGPYNEQFF
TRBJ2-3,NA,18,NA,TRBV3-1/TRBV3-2,TGTGCCAGCAGCCGCCAAATAGGGAAGGTGGAGAGCACAGATACGCAGTATTTT,CASSRQIGKVESTDTQYF
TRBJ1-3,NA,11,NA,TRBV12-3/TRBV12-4,TGTGCCAGCAAGGGATCCTACACCATATATTTT,CASKGSYTIYF
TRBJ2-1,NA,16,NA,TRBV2,TGTGCCAGCAGTGAAGGCAGAAGTCTTAGGTACAATGAGCAGTTCTTC,CASSEGRSLRYNEQFF
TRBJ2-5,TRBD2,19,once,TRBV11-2,TGTGCCAGCAGCTTAGACAGAGTACTAGCGGGAGGGCGAAGCGGGACCCAGTACTTC,CASSLDRVLAGGRSGTQYF
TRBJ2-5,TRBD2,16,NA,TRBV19,TGTGCCAGTAGTATCACTAGCGGGGCGGTCCAAGAGACCCAGTACTTC,CASSITSGAVQETQYF
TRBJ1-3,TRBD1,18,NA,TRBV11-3,TGTGCCAGCAGCCCCGAGCCCCCGGGACAGTTCTCTGGAAACACCATATATTTT,CASSPEPPGQFSGNTIYF
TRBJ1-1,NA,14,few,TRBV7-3,TGTGCCAGCAGCTTAGGCAGGGAGGATCCTGAAGCTTTCTTT,CASSLGREDPEAFF
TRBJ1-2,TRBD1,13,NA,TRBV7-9,TGTGCCAGCAGCTTAAGACAGGGCTATGGCTACACCTTC,CASSLRQGYGYTF
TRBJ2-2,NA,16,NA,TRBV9,TGTGCCAGCAGCGTGGGTCTATTGAGGCGAACCGGGGAGCTGTTTTTT,CASSVGLLRRTGELFF
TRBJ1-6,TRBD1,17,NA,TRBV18,TGTGCCAGCTCACCACCGGGACAGGGAGGGTGGAATTCACCCCTCCACTTT,CASSPPGQGGWNSPLHF